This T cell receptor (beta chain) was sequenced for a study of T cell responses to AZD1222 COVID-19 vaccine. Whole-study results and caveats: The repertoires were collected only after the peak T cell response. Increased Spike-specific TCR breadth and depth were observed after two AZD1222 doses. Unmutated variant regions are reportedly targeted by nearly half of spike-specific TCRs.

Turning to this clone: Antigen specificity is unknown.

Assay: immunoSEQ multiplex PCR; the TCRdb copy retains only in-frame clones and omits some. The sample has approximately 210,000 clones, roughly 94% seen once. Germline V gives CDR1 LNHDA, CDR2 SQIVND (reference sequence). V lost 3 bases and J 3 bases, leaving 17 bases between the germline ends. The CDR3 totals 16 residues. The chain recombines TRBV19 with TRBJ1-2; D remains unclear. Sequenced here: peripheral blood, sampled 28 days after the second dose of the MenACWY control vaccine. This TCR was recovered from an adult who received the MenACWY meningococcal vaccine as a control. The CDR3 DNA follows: TGTGCCAGTAGTATCGAGACGGGGATCCTAGACTATGGCTACACCTTC. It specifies CASSIETGILDYGYTF. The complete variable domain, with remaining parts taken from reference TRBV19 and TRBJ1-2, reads DGGITQSPKYLFRKEGQNVTLSCEQNLNHDAMYWYRQDPGQGLRLIYYSQIVNDFQKGDIAEGYSVSREKKESFPLTVTSAQKNPTAFYLCASSIETGILDYGYTFGSGTRLTVV.